This entry lists 5 T cell receptor beta chains sequenced from one sample in a study of shared clonotypes between healthy human individuals. Libraries were prepared by immunoSEQ multiplex PCR; TCRdb keeps only in-frame clonotypes and omits some of them. The sample yields a few million clones, 90% to 95% seen once. Sequenced input: naive CD4+ T cells sorted from blood. Subset of the sample: CD45RA+ positively selected. All receptors come from a man between 18 and 29 years old in good health.

This chain joins TRBV11-3 and TRBJ2-7; D is ambiguous. Germline loops: CDR1 SGHNT, CDR2 YENEEA. V dropped 8 bases and J dropped 4 bases, with 6 bases sitting between them. This CDR3 spans 10 amino acids. For the CDR3, the DNA is TGTGCCAGCGGCATATACGAGCAGTACTTC. It translates to CASGIYEQYF.

The chain carries TRBV6-6 and TRBJ1-1; D is unresolved. Germline V gives CDR1 MNHNY, CDR2 SVGAGI (reference sequence). V dropped 0 bases and J dropped 14 bases, with 16 bases sitting between them. The CDR3 is 13 amino acids. The CDR3 protein is CASSYSFSGEGFF. Written as DNA, the CDR3 is TGTGCCAGCAGTTACTCGTTTTCGGGAGAGGGATTCTTT.

This clone turned up a few times. The J gene is TRBJ1-6, the V gene TRBV2; perhaps TRBD1 as D (6 bases). The CDR3 sequence is 13 residues long. The germline gives CDR1 SNHLY, CDR2 FYNNEI. V was cut by 8 bases and J by 2 bases, with 7 bases left in between. CDR3 bases: TGTGCCAGCTCAGGGGCCTATAATTCACCCCTCCACTTT. This gives the protein CASSGAYNSPLHF.

The V gene is TRBV30, the J gene TRBJ2-1; TRBD2 agrees at 14 bases. CDR1 GTSNPN and CDR2 SVGIG come from the germline V gene (reference sequence). The CDR3 runs to 18 residues. The trim removed 3 bases at V and 0 bases at J, leaving 7 bases unmatched. In nucleotides, the CDR3 is TGTGCCTGGAGGCGACTAGCGGGGGGGCAGAGCTCCTACAATGAGCAGTTCTTC. Its protein is CAWRRLAGGQSSYNEQFF.

V and J are TRBV30 and TRBJ2-3, with TRBD1 matching 7 bases. The V segment lost 4 bases and the J segment 4 bases; nucleotides outside the gene matches: 8. The V gene's germline CDR1 is GTSNPN and CDR2 SVGIG (reference sequence). CDR3 length equals 14 residues. The CDR3 protein is CAWNTGQRSDTQYF. DNA of the CDR3: TGTGCCTGGAACACGGGACAGAGGTCAGATACGCAGTATTTT.